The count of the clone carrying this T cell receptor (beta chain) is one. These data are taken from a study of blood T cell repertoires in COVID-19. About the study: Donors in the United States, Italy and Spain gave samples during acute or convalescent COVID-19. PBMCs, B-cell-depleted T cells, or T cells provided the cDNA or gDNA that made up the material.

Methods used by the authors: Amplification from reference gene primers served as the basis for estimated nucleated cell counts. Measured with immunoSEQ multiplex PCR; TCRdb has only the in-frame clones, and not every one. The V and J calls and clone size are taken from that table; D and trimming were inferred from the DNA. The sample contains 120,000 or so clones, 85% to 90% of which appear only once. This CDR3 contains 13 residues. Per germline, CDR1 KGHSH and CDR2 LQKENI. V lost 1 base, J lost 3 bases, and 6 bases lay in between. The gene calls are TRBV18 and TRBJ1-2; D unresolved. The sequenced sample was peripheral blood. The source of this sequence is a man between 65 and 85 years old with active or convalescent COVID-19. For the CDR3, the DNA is TGTGCCAGCTCACCACAGGGAGACTATGGCTACACCTTC. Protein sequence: CASSPQGDYGYTF.